This TCR beta chain originates from a study of graft-versus-host responses after intestinal transplantation. Study information: Recipients received multivisceral, liver-intestinal, or isolated intestinal transplants. Each patient got anti-thymocyte globulin induction, then tacrolimus and steroids for roughly 3 years.

TCRdb's copy holds only in-frame clones and misses some; the assay was immunoSEQ multiplex PCR. The sample has about 89,000 clones, about nine tenths seen once; the top ten hold approximately 0.1%. The study's findings and limits: Graft-donor T cell macrochimerism in patients accompanied high graft-versus-host to host-versus-graft clonal ratios in allografts. There were GvH clones found in recipient marrow, and some of them appeared first in ileum or blood.

The germline V gene has CDR1 SGDLS and CDR2 YYNGEE. The CDR3 runs 16 residues. V lost 4 bases and J lost 0, with 13 bases in between. With regard to this clone: As yet, its antigen is unknown.

The TCR comes from a human donor who received an intestinal transplant. V is TRBV9 and J is TRBJ1-4; D ambiguous. The sequencing used unstimulated CD4+ T cells sorted from spleen or lymph node cells, collected before intestinal transplant. The CDR3 region is CASSPRGSATNEKLFF. CDR3 DNA sequence: TGTGCCAGCAGCCCCCGGGGAAGTGCAACTAATGAAAAACTGTTTTTT.